The following is a T cell receptor (beta chain) sequence with its context. Assay: immunoSEQ multiplex PCR; the TCRdb copy retains only in-frame clones and omits some. The sample lists about 53,000 clones; approximately 84% were seen once. This record belongs to a study of T cell responses to AZD1222 COVID-19 vaccine. Overall study context: Pooling covered second doses at about 4 or about 12 weeks.

The germline V gene has CDR1 LNHDA and CDR2 SQIVND (reference sequence). Deletions cut 3 bases from V and 3 bases from J, with 8 bases between. This CDR3 contains 13 residues. Material: peripheral blood, obtained on day 0 of AZD1222 vaccination. The TCR originated in an adult in good health. This chain links TRBV19 with TRBJ1-1; weak D call: TRBD1 (5 bases). CDR3: CASSMGPDTEAFF. CDR3 nucleotides: TGTGCCAGTAGTATGGGACCTGACACTGAAGCTTTCTTT. Filled out from reference TRBV19 and TRBJ1-1, the complete variable domain reads DGGITQSPKYLFRKEGQNVTLSCEQNLNHDAMYWYRQDPGQGLRLIYYSQIVNDFQKGDIAEGYSVSREKKESFPLTVTSAQKNPTAFYLCASSMGPDTEAFFGQGTRLTVV.